Below are 17 T cell receptor beta chains sequenced from a single sample in a study of T cells in tuberculosis. The time point denotes: new active TB diagnosis, blood taken before or within 7 days of starting treatment. Sequencing was performed with immunoSEQ multiplex PCR; in TCRdb, only in-frame clones are kept and a portion is missing. Altogether about 33,000 clones are present, roughly 87% being singletons, with the ten largest covering roughly 5%. This material consisted of PBMCs, taken at tuberculosis diagnosis. The source of these receptors is an adult with tuberculosis.

The rearrangement links TRBV19 to TRBJ1-2; D possibly corresponds to TRBD1 (6 bases). The CDR3 runs to 17 residues. Germline loops: CDR1 LNHDA, CDR2 SQIVND (reference sequence). The V and J ends lost 4 bases and 0 bases respectively, with 18 bases between them. Here the CDR3 reads CASSKWGQDFTNYGYTF. The CDR3 DNA reads TGTGCCAGTAGTAAGTGGGGACAAGACTTTACTAACTATGGCTACACCTTC.

The chain has TRBV4-3 and TRBJ2-3; 10 bases line up with TRBD2. This CDR3 contains 16 residues. Per the germline V gene, CDR1 is LGHNA and CDR2 is YSLEER. Trimming removed 1 base from V and 5 bases from J; junction bases left unmatched: 6. The CDR3 here is CASSQGEREGIDTQYF. As DNA, the CDR3 is TGCGCCAGCAGCCAAGGGGAGCGGGAGGGAATAGATACGCAGTATTTT.

This chain links TRBV29-1 with TRBJ1-1, with a weak D call TRBD1 (5 bases). From germline, CDR1 is SQVTM and CDR2 ANQGSEA. V gave up 6 bases and J gave up 3 bases, with 11 bases separating them. The CDR3 is 12 residues long. The CDR3 loop reads CSVLKQDTEAFF. The DNA of the CDR3 is TGCAGCGTCCTAAAACAGGACACTGAAGCTTTCTTT.

This chain uses TRBV4-1 with TRBJ1-4, with no clear D. Trimming cost V 4 bases and J 4 bases, with 10 bases left between them. The germline CDR1 and CDR2 sequences are MGHRA and YSYEKL. The CDR3 sequence is 14 residues long. CDR3 nucleotides: TGCGCCAGCAGCCTGGACGGACTTAATGAAAAACTGTTTTTT. It specifies CASSLDGLNEKLFF.

For the CDR3, the DNA is TGCGCCAGCAGCTTGTCCTCGACAGGTCTGAACTATGGCTACACCTTC. This encodes CASSLSSTGLNYGYTF. The chain uses TRBV5-1 and TRBJ1-2, with D perhaps TRBD1 (6 bases). Germline-derived CDR1 and CDR2 are SGHRS and YFSETQ. Between the trimmed V and J ends, which lost 1 base and 2 bases, there was a span of 15 bases. The CDR3 covers 16 residues.

The V call is TRBV30, the J call TRBJ2-7; 9 positions agree with TRBD1. Germline V gene data show CDR1 as GTSNPN and CDR2 as SVGIG (reference sequence). V was clipped by 5 bases and J by 3 bases; unmatched bases: 5. This CDR3 is built from 13 residues. The CDR3 here is CAWDRGDGYEQYF. CDR3 in DNA: TGTGCCTGGGACAGGGGGGACGGCTACGAGCAGTACTTC.

This sequence joins TRBV4-1 and TRBJ2-2; TRBD1 aligns across 7 bases. CDR1 and CDR2 (germline): MGHRA, YSYEKL. The J segment lost 3 bases and the V segment lost 6 bases, leaving 10 bases of the junction unmatched. This CDR3 has 16 residues. For the CDR3, the DNA is TGCGCCAGCAGTCCACTGGACAGGAGTGACACCGGGGAGCTGTTTTTT. It translates to CASSPLDRSDTGELFF.

The chain is built from TRBV5-1 and TRBJ2-1, with 9 bases matching TRBD2. There are 14 residues in the CDR3. Germline CDR1 SGHRS, CDR2 YFSETQ. V was clipped by 5 bases and J by 10 bases; unmatched bases: 10. The CDR3 is CASRGASGTTEQFF. The CDR3 nucleotides are TGCGCCAGCAGAGGAGCTAGCGGGACTACGGAGCAGTTCTTC. The full variable domain, rest sourced from reference TRBV5-1 and TRBJ2-1, is KAGVTQTPRYLIKTRGQQVTLSCSPISGHRSVSWYQQTPGQGLQFLFEYFSETQRNKGNFPGRFSGRQFSNSRSEMNVSTLELGDSALYLCASRGASGTTEQFFGPGTRLTVL.

The chain has TRBV9 and TRBJ1-2; tentative D call: TRBD1 (6 bases). Trimming removed 5 bases from V and 2 bases from J, with 10 bases in between. CDR1 is SGDLS, CDR2 YYNGEE, per germline. This CDR3 is 13 amino acids long. CDR3 loop: CASREGGNYGYTF. The CDR3 coding sequence is TGTGCCAGCAGGGAAGGGGGAAACTATGGCTACACCTTC.

V is TRBV4-2 and J is TRBJ2-3; TRBD2 agrees at 7 bases. CDR3 length equals 14 residues. V was clipped by 4 bases and J by 3 bases; unmatched bases: 4. CDR1 is LGHNA and CDR2 is YNFKEQ in the germline V gene. The CDR3 sequence: CASSRGEGTDTQYF. The CDR3 bases are TGTGCCAGCAGCCGGGGGGAGGGTACAGATACGCAGTATTTT.

This chain joins TRBV4-1 and TRBJ1-2, with D perhaps matching TRBD1 (6 bases). Trimming stripped 6 bases from V and 7 bases from J, with 21 bases between. Germline CDR1 and CDR2: MGHRA and YSYEKL. CDR3 length: 15 amino acids. Written as DNA, the CDR3 is TGCGCCAGCAGGCCTAAAACAGGGACCCGTAGTGGCTACACCTTC. Its protein product is CASRPKTGTRSGYTF.

This clone was counted between two and nine times. The rearrangement joins TRBV5-1 to TRBJ1-1; D may be TRBD1 (5 bases). This CDR3 is built from 15 residues. Germline values: CDR1 SGHRS, CDR2 YFSETQ. With 4 bases removed from V and 1 base from J, the gap between germline ends came to 14 bases. CDR3 DNA: TGCGCCAGCAGCCCCCTGCCACAGGAGAACACTGAAGCTTTCTTT. It encodes CASSPLPQENTEAFF.

The gene calls are TRBV4-1 and TRBJ1-4; D remains unclear. V lost 1 base to trimming and J lost 8 bases, with 17 bases between them. The CDR3 runs to 16 residues. The germline V gene has CDR1 MGHRA and CDR2 YSYEKL. The CDR3 is CASSQVPRAPGEKLFF. The CDR3 DNA is TGCGCCAGCAGCCAAGTTCCCCGGGCCCCGGGAGAAAAACTGTTTTTT.

This clone was seen just once. The genes are TRBV19 and TRBJ1-2; 7 nucleotides align to TRBD1. Germline V CDR1 and CDR2: LNHDA, SQIVND (reference sequence). This CDR3 is 13 amino acids long. J was trimmed by 6 bases and V by 5 bases; bases with no gene match: 6. DNA of the CDR3: TGTGCCAGTAGTCCAAGGGGGCTCAATGGCTACACCTTC. It is translated as CASSPRGLNGYTF.

J is TRBJ2-1 and V is TRBV5-1; 8 bases match TRBD2. The CDR3 consists of 15 residues. J gave up 5 bases and V 4 bases, and 8 bases lay outside the gene matches. Germline V gene lookup returns CDR1 SGHRS and CDR2 YFSETQ. CDR3 residues: CASSLPTSGNNEQFF. CDR3 sequence (DNA): TGCGCCAGCAGCCTACCAACTAGCGGTAACAATGAGCAGTTCTTC.

The chain has TRBV30 and TRBJ2-3; 8 bases agree with TRBD2. The CDR3 consists of 14 residues. CDR1 and CDR2 (germline): GTSNPN, SVGIG (reference sequence). V shed 0 bases and J 14 bases; nucleotides not matched to a gene: 13. CDR3 in DNA: TGTGCCTGGAGTGTACATGATCGGGGGGGTCCTTGGTATTTT. Its protein is CAWSVHDRGGPWYF. The variable domain in full, completed from reference TRBV30 and TRBJ2-3, reads SQTIHQWPATLVQPVGSPLSLECTVEGTSNPNLYWYRQAAGRGLQLLFYSVGIGQISSEVPQNLSASRPQDRQFILSSKKLLLSDSGFYLCAWSVHDRGGPWYFGPGTRLTVL.

This sequence joins TRBV11-3 and TRBJ2-4; TRBD2 might be the D (7 bases). Germline assignment: CDR1 SGHNT and CDR2 YENEEA. V was trimmed by 5 bases and J by 7 bases, leaving 12 bases between them. The CDR3 totals 13 residues. The CDR3 loop is CASSQGGGNIQYF. CDR3 bases: TGTGCCAGCAGCCAAGGGGGGGGCAACATTCAGTACTTC. The full variable domain, with the rest looked up from reference TRBV11-3 and TRBJ2-4, is EAGVVQSPRYKIIEKKQPVAFWCNPISGHNTLYWYLQNLGQGPELLIRYENEEAVDDSQLPKDRFSAERLKGVDSTLKIQPAELGDSAVYLCASSQGGGNIQYFGAGTRLSVL.